This T cell receptor (beta chain) stems from a study of blood T cell repertoires in COVID-19. Everyone who took part was roughly 18 to 89 years old, and they came from about 23 US areas. Two negative PCRs, clearance, or symptom resolution characterized the recovered Cohort 3 donors. Data came from immunoSEQ multiplex PCR; TCRdb stores just in-frame clones and leaves some out. The sample carries 500,000 or so clones, roughly nine tenths recorded once. V was pared by 3 bases and J by 2 bases, with 12 bases between. Germline-derived CDR1 and CDR2 are SGDLS and YYNGEE. This CDR3 region has 15 residues. Sequencing input: PBMCs or T cells enriched from blood (not recorded which). The chain links TRBV9 to TRBJ2-1; D is unresolved. This sequence originates from a woman aged 18-35 years who had recovered from COVID-19. The CDR3 is CASSAPPGTYNEQFF. The CDR3 coding sequence is TGTGCCAGCAGCGCCCCCCCCGGTACCTACAATGAGCAGTTCTTC.